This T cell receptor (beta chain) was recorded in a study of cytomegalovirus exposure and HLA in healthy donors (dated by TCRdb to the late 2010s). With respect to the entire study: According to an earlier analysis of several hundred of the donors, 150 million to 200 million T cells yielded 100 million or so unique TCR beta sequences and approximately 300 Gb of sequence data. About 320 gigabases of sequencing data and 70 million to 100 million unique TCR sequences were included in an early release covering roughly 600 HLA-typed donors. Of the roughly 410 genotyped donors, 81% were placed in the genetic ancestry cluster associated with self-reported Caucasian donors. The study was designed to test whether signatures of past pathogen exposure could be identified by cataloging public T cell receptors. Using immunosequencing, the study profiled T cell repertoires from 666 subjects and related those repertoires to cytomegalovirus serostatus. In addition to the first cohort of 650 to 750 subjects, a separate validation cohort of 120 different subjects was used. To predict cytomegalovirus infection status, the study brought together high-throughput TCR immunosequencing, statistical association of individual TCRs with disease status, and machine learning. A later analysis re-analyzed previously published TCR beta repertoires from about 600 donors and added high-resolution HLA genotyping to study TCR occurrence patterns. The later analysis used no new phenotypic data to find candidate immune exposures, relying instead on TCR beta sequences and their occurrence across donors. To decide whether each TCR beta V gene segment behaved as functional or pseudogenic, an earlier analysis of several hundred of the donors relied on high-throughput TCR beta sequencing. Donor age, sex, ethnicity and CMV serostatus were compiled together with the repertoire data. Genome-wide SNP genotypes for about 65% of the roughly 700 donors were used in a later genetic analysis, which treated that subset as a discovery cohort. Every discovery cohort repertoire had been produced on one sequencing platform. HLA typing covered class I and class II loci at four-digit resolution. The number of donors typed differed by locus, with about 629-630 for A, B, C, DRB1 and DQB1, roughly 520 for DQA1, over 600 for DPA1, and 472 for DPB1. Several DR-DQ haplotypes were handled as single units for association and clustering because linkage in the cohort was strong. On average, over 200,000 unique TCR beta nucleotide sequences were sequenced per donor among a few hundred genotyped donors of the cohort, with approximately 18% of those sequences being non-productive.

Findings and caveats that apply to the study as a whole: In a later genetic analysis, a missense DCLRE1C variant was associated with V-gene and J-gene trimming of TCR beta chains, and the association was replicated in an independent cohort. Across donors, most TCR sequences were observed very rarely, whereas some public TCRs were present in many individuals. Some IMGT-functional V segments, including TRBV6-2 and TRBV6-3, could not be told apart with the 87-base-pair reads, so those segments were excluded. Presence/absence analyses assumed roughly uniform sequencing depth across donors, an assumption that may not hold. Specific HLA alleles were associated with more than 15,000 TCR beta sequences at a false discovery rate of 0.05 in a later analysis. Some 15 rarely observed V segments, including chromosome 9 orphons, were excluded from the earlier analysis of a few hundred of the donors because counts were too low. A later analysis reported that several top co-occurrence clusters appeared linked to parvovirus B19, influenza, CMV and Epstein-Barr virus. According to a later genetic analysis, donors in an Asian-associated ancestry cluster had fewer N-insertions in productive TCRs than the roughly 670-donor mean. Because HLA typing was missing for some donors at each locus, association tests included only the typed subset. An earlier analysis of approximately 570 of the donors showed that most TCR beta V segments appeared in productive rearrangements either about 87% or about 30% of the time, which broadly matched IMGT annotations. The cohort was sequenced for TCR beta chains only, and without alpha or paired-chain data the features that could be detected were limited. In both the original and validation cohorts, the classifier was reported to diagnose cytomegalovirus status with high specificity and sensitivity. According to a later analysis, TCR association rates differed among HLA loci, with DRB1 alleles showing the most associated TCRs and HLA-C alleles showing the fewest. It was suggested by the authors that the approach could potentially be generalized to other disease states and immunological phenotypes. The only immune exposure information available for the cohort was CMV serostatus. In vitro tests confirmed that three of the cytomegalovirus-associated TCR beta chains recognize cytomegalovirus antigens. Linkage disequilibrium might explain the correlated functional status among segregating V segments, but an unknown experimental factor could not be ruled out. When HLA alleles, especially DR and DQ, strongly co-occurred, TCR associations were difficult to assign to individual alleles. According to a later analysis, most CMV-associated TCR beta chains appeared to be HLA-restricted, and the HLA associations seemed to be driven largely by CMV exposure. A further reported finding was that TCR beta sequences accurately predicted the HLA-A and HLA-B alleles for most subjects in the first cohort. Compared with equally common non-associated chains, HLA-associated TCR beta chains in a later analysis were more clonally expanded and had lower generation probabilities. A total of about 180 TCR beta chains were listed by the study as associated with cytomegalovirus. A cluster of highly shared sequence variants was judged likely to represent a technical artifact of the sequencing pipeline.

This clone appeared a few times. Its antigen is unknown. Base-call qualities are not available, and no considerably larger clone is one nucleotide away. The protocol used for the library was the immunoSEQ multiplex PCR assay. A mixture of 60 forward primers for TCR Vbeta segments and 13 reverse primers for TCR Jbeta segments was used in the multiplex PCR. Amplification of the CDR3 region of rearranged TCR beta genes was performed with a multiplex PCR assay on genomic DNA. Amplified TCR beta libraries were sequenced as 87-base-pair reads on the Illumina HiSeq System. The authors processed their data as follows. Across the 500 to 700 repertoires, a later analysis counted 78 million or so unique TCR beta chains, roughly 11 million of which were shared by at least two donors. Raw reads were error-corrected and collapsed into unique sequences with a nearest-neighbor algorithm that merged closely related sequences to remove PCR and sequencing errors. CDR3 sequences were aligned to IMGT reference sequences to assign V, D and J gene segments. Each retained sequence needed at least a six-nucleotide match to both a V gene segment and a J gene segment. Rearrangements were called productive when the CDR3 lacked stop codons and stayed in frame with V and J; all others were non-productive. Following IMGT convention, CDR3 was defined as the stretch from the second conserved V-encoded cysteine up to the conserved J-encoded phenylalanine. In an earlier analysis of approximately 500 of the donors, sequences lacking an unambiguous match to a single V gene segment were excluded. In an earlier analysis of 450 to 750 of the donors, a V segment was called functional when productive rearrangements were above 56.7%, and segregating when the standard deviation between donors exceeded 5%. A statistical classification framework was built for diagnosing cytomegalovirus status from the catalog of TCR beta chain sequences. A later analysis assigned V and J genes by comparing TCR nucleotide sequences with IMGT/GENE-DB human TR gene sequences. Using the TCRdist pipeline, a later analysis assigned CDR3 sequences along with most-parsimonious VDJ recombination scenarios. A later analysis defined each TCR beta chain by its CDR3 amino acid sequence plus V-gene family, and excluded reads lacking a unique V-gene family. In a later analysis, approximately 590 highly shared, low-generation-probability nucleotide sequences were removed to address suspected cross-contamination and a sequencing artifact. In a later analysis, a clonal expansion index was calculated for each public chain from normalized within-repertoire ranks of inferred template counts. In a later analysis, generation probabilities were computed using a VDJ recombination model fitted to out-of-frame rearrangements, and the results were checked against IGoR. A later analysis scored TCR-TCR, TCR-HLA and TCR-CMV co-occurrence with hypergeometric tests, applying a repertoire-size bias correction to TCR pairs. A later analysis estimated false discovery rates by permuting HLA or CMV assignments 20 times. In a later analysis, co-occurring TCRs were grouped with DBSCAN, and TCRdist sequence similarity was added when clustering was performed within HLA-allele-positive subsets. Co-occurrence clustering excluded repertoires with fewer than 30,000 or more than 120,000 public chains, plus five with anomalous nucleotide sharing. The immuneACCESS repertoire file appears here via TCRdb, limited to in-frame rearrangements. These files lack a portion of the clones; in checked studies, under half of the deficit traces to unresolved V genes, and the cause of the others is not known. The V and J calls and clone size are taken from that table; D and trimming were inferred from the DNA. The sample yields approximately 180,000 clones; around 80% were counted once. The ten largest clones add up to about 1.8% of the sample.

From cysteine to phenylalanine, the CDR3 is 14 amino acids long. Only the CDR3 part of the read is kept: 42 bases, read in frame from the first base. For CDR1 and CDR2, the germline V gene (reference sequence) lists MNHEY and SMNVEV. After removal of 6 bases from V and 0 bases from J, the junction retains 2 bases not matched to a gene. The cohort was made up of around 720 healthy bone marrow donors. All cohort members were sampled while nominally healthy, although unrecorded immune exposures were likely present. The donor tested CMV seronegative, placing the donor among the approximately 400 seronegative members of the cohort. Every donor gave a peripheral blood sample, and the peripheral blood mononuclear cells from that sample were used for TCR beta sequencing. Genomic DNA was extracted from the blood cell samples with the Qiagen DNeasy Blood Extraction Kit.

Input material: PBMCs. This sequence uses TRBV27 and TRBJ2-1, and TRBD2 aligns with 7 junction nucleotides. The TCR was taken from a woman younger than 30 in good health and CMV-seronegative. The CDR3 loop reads CASRAGYSYNEQFF. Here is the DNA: TGTGCCAGCAGAGCGGGGTACTCCTACAATGAGCAGTTCTTC.